Sequencing of this T cell receptor (beta chain) was carried out in a study of type 1 and type 2 diabetes patients. PCR was run on genomic DNA. A primer set of 30 forward and 13 reverse primers amplified the CDR3. TCRdb re-analysed the multiplex PCR reads in MiXCR, keeping a single row per CDR3 protein. The sample consists of fewer than 300,000 distinct CDR3 sequences, 40% to 50% of them appearing once. General observations from the study: Type 2 diabetes and control samples shared highly correlated V and J usage, averaging around 0.97.

Each participant gave approximately 9.6 milliliters of peripheral blood. This CDR3 is 14 amino acids long. As for this clonotype: The antigen remains undetermined. At one end, the junction sequence differs from germline, possibly due to a read error.

The receptor was isolated from a man aged 18 to 30 with type 2 diabetes. Material: peripheral blood mononuclear cells (PBMCs). The V gene is TRBV12-3 or TRBV12-4, the J gene TRBJ2-5; D gene unclear. CDR3: CANSLPDTQETQYF. In nucleotides, the CDR3 is TGTGCCAACAGTTTACCTGATACCCAAGAGACCCAGTACTTC.